The 30 T cell receptor beta chains in this list originate from one sample, sequenced in a study of sequential checkpoint blockade in melanoma. Repertoires were generated with immunoSEQ multiplex PCR, while TCRdb's copy carries only in-frame clones and drops some. The table records about 5,700 clones, about 85% of them present only once. The treatment was: randomized to nivolumab then ipilimumab (arm A) or the reverse (arm B). Sequenced material: CD8+ T cells sorted from blood (inferred from file names), taken from a patient given nivolumab and ipilimumab in sequence. These receptors came from a human donor with melanoma.

This clone was observed once. The chain joins TRBV4-2 to TRBJ2-7; D remains ambiguous. Trimming cost V 1 base and J 2 bases, with 9 bases left between them. The CDR3 length is 14 residues. Germline V gene sequence: CDR1 LGHNA, CDR2 YNFKEQ. The CDR3 reads CASSQAGYTYEQYF. CDR3 nucleotide sequence: TGTGCCAGCAGCCAAGCGGGTTACACCTACGAGCAGTACTTC.

J is TRBJ1-2 and V is TRBV10-3, with a tentative D call TRBD1 (5 bases). The CDR3 is made up of 14 amino acids. Per the germline V gene, CDR1 is ENHRY and CDR2 is SYGVKD. Trimming took 3 bases from V and 6 from J, leaving 14 bases between them. CDR3 coding DNA: TGTGCCATCAGTGACCCCGGGACTGCCGATGGCTACACCTTC. Protein: CAISDPGTADGYTF.

The chain links TRBV7-9 to TRBJ1-5; TRBD1 might be the D (5 bases). The CDR3 totals 14 residues. The germline V gene encodes CDR1 SEHNR and CDR2 FQNEAQ (reference sequence). Trimming removed 1 base at V and 2 bases at J, with 6 bases between. The CDR3: CASSLGRGNQPQHF. The DNA for the CDR3 is TGTGCCAGCAGCTTAGGCAGGGGCAATCAGCCCCAGCATTTT.

The genes are TRBV7-4 and TRBJ2-7; TRBD2 might be the D (6 bases). Germline V gene sequence: CDR1 SGHVT, CDR2 SQSDAQ. The ends were cut back, 0 bases at V and 3 bases at J, with 15 bases in the middle. The CDR3 has 16 residues. CDR3 in DNA: TGTGCCAGCAGCTTAGCTTGGGGGGACGACCTCTACGAGCAGTACTTC. This translates into CASSLAWGDDLYEQYF.

This clone is medium-sized by share. The chain recombines TRBV28 with TRBJ2-1; D is perhaps TRBD1 (5 bases). The germline V gene has CDR1 MDHEN and CDR2 SYDVKM. The V end lost 7 bases, the J end lost 1 base, and 11 bases lay between the germline ends. This CDR3 comprises 14 residues. Written as DNA, the CDR3 is TGTGCCAGCAACCCGGCAGGGTCCTACAATGAGCAGTTCTTC. This translates into CASNPAGSYNEQFF.

V gene TRBV27 combines with J gene TRBJ2-1; 15 nucleotides match TRBD2. With 2 bases clipped from V and 7 bases from J, the junction kept 0 bases outside the gene matches. This CDR3 has 15 residues. Germline loops: CDR1 MNHEY, CDR2 SMNVEV (reference sequence). The CDR3 is CASSLGTSGRNEQFF. The DNA for the CDR3 is TGTGCCAGCAGTTTAGGGACTAGCGGGAGGAATGAGCAGTTCTTC.

This chain joins TRBV23-1 and TRBJ2-7, with D possibly matching TRBD1 (6 bases). TRBV23-1 is an ORF; its function is uncertain. Trimming took off 8 bases at V and 3 bases at J, with 8 bases between the two ends. CDR3 size: 11 residues. The CDR3 coding sequence is TGCGCCAGCGACAGGAACTACGAGCAGTACTTC. Residues: CASDRNYEQYF.

This clone showed up just a few times. The chain combines TRBV7-8 with TRBJ2-6; a possible D gene is TRBD1 (6 bases). The germline CDR1 and CDR2 sequences are SGHVS and FQNEAQ. The length of the CDR3 is 17 residues. Trimming pared 5 bases from V and 4 bases from J, leaving 18 bases between. CDR3 region: CASSATYRDEGANVLTF. The CDR3, as DNA: TGTGCCAGCAGCGCCACGTACAGGGACGAAGGGGCCAACGTCCTGACTTTC.

The chain joins TRBV6-5 to TRBJ2-3; 10 nucleotides agree with TRBD1. V shed 6 bases and J 3 bases; nucleotides not matched to a gene: 6. The CDR3 length is 15 residues. Germline lookup yields CDR1 MNHEY and CDR2 SVGAGI. The CDR3 is CASSQTGGRTDTQYF. DNA for the CDR3: TGTGCCAGCAGCCAGACAGGGGGCCGGACAGATACGCAGTATTTT.

This chain uses TRBV11-2 with TRBJ2-7, with D unresolved. CDR3 length: 14 amino acids. The ends were cut back, 2 bases at V and 4 bases at J, with 12 bases in the middle. Germline loops: CDR1 SGHAT, CDR2 FQNNGV. CDR3 coding DNA: TGTGCCAGCAGCTTAATGGCCAGGAAATACGAGCAGTACTTC. Translation: CASSLMARKYEQYF.

V and J are TRBV27 and TRBJ2-1; 8 bases align to TRBD2. CDR1 MNHEY and CDR2 SMNVEV come from the germline V gene (reference sequence). The V gene end was trimmed by 5 bases and the J gene end by 9 bases; junction bases not matched to a gene: 12. The CDR3 is 15 amino acids. The CDR3 nucleotides are TGTGCCAGCAGTCTACCAGGGACTAGAGACGTTGAGCAGTTCTTC. The encoded protein is CASSLPGTRDVEQFF.

The chain recombines TRBV6-6 with TRBJ1-3; D possibly corresponds to TRBD1 (6 bases). Trimming stripped 6 bases from V and 0 bases from J, with 15 bases between. Germline V lookup: CDR1 MNHNY, CDR2 SVGAGI (reference sequence). CDR3 length: 16 residues. The chain's CDR3 is CASSPTTGSSGNTIYF. The CDR3 DNA sequence: TGTGCCAGCAGCCCCACGACAGGTAGCTCTGGAAACACCATATATTTT.

This clone appeared a single time. The chain is built from TRBV21-1 and TRBJ1-5; the table's D gene call, TRBD1, was not cross checked with the DNA. TRBV21-1 is tagged as a pseudogene. The CDR3 is 22 amino acids. The CDR3 nucleotides are TGTGCCAGCAGCAAAGGGACGGGCGTAGACAGGGTAAAGGAGGATAGCAATCAGCCCCAGCATTTT. Translated: CASSKGTGVDRVKEDSNQPQHF.

The rearrangement joins TRBV27 to TRBJ1-1; the match to TRBD1 covers 8 bases. V was clipped by 6 bases and J by 4 bases; unmatched bases: 7. This CDR3 contains 14 residues. Germline V CDR1 and CDR2: MNHEY, SMNVEV (reference sequence). CDR3 nucleotide sequence: TGTGCCAGCAGGATTGGACAGGGAAGCACTGAAGCTTTCTTT. It yields the protein CASRIGQGSTEAFF.

The rearrangement uses TRBV9 and TRBJ2-3; D is perhaps TRBD1 (5 bases). Germline loops: CDR1 SGDLS, CDR2 YYNGEE. This CDR3 region has 15 residues. The V and J ends lost 2 bases and 2 bases respectively, with 12 bases between them. CDR3 protein: CASSVDSFNTDTQYF. CDR3 DNA sequence: TGTGCCAGCAGCGTCGACAGCTTTAACACAGATACGCAGTATTTT.

The chain links TRBV9 to TRBJ2-7, with a tentative D call TRBD2 (6 bases). V gave up 2 bases and J gave up 2 bases, with 14 bases separating them. Germline V lookup: CDR1 SGDLS, CDR2 YYNGEE. This CDR3 is 15 amino acids long. The CDR3 nucleotides read TGTGCCAGCAGCGTGGGGGGTACAGGAACCTACGAGCAGTACTTC. Its protein product is CASSVGGTGTYEQYF. The variable domain in full, completed from reference TRBV9 and TRBJ2-7, reads DSGVTQTPKHLITATGQRVTLRCSPRSGDLSVYWYQQSLDQGLQFLIQYYNGEERAKGNILERFSAQQFPDLHSELNLSSLELGDSALYFCASSVGGTGTYEQYFGPGTRLTVT.

The CDR3 sequence: CASSQTGGSYNEQFF. The CDR3 DNA is TGCGCCAGCAGCCAGACAGGGGGTTCATACAATGAGCAGTTCTTC. The chain is built from TRBV4-1 and TRBJ2-1; 9 bases are a match to TRBD1. Looked up from germline, CDR1 is MGHRA and CDR2 is YSYEKL. V was clipped by 3 bases and J by 4 bases; unmatched bases: 4. The CDR3 has 15 residues.

The chain recombines TRBV29-1 with TRBJ2-7; 11 positions agree with TRBD2. Germline loops: CDR1 SQVTM, CDR2 ANQGSEA. The CDR3 is made up of 15 amino acids. After removal of 7 bases from V and 9 bases from J, the junction contained 17 bases not matched to a gene. The CDR3 coding sequence is TGCAGCGCGATCTCAGGGACTAGCGGCCCTCACGGGCAGTACTTC. Encoded protein: CSAISGTSGPHGQYF.

V is TRBV19 and J is TRBJ2-5; 7 bases are shared with TRBD2. CDR1 and CDR2 (germline): LNHDA, SQIVND (reference sequence). Trimming at V came to 10 bases and at J to 7 bases, leaving 6 bases not matched to a gene. CDR3 length: 11 amino acids. Here the CDR3 DNA reads TGTGCCACCGGGACTACTCCGACCCAGTACTTC. Translation: CATGTTPTQYF.

This clone was seen only a few times. The chain is built from TRBV7-9 and TRBJ2-7; 9 positions match TRBD2. The length of the CDR3 is 16 residues. V trimming: 5 bases; J trimming: 5 bases; junction bases outside the gene matches: 13. CDR1 is SEHNR, CDR2 FQNEAQ, per germline (reference sequence). CDR3 sequence: CASSKDMASGTHEQYF. DNA of the CDR3: TGTGCCAGCAGCAAAGATATGGCTAGCGGGACCCACGAGCAGTACTTC.

The gene calls are TRBV5-1 and TRBJ2-7; 9 bases fit TRBD1. V shed 4 bases and J 5 bases; nucleotides not matched to a gene: 7. CDR3 length equals 14 residues. Germline V lookup: CDR1 SGHRS, CDR2 YFSETQ. Written as DNA, the CDR3 is TGCGCCAGCAGCGGCGGGACAGGGACGGACGAGCAGTACTTC. It translates to CASSGGTGTDEQYF.

In this sample, this clone turned up once. The chain employs TRBV5-1 and TRBJ2-7, with 13 bases fitting TRBD2. The CDR3 has 14 amino acids. V lost 4 bases and J lost 7; bases outside the gene matches: 5. Germline V gene data show CDR1 as SGHRS and CDR2 as YFSETQ. Here the CDR3 reads CASSGLAGVGEQYF. The CDR3 DNA reads TGCGCCAGCAGCGGACTAGCGGGAGTGGGGGAGCAGTACTTC.

The gene calls are TRBV5-1 and TRBJ2-7; possible D gene TRBD2, 5 bases. The CDR3 covers 13 residues. Germline V lookup: CDR1 SGHRS, CDR2 YFSETQ. Deletions cut 5 bases from V and 0 bases from J, with 9 bases between. CDR3 DNA: TGCGCCAGCAGGGACTCTTCCTCCTACGAGCAGTACTTC. This gives the protein CASRDSSSYEQYF.

The chain is built from TRBV27 and TRBJ2-7; 8 nucleotides match TRBD2. The CDR3 extends over 17 amino acids. CDR1 is MNHEY and CDR2 is SMNVEV in the germline V gene (reference sequence). V was pared by 3 bases and J by 3 bases, with 13 bases of the junction left unmatched. This chain's CDR3 is CASSLSRLAGRFYEQYF. The CDR3 DNA is TGTGCCAGCAGTTTGAGTCGATTAGCGGGAAGGTTCTACGAGCAGTACTTC.

The chain couples TRBV2 to TRBJ2-1; possible D gene TRBD1, 6 bases. Trimming took off 6 bases at V and 6 bases at J, with 15 bases between the two ends. CDR3 length: 14 amino acids. Germline CDR1 and CDR2: SNHLY and FYNNEI. The CDR3 DNA sequence: TGTGCCAGCAGGGTCCGGGACACCCGCAATGAGCAGTTCTTC. Its protein product is CASRVRDTRNEQFF. Full variable domain (remainder filled in from reference TRBV2 and TRBJ2-1): EPEVTQTPSHQVTQMGQEVILRCVPISNHLYFYWYRQILGQKVEFLVSFYNNEISEKSEIFDDQFSVERPDGSNFTLKIRSTKLEDSAMYFCASRVRDTRNEQFFGPGTRLTVL.

The chain couples TRBV30 to TRBJ2-7; 9 nucleotides match TRBD2. Germline values: CDR1 GTSNPN, CDR2 SVGIG (reference sequence). J was trimmed by 1 base and V by 4 bases; bases with no gene match: 5. The CDR3 has 14 residues. CDR3 in DNA: TGTGCCTGGATGCGGGAGGGCCGGTCCTACGAGCAGTACTTC. Amino acids: CAWMREGRSYEQYF.

The V gene is TRBV27, the J gene TRBJ2-7; D may be TRBD2 (5 bases). Trimming cost V 2 bases and J 3 bases, with 8 bases left between them. Per the germline V gene, CDR1 is MNHEY and CDR2 is SMNVEV (reference sequence). The CDR3 has 13 residues. DNA for the CDR3: TGTGCCAGCAGTTTAACGGGGAGCTACGAGCAGTACTTC. Residues: CASSLTGSYEQYF.

The V and J genes are TRBV19 and TRBJ2-1; TRBD2 agrees at 8 bases. Germline CDR1 and CDR2: LNHDA and SQIVND (reference sequence). The CDR3 covers 15 residues. V dropped 2 bases and J dropped 7; count of bases not matched to a gene: 7. Written as DNA, the CDR3 is TGTGCCAGTAGTATAACCGCGGGAGGCGTGAATGAGCAGTTCTTC. Translation: CASSITAGGVNEQFF. The full variable domain, in which reference TRBV19 and TRBJ2-1 provide the parts outside the CDR3, is DGGITQSPKYLFRKEGQNVTLSCEQNLNHDAMYWYRQDPGQGLRLIYYSQIVNDFQKGDIAEGYSVSREKKESFPLTVTSAQKNPTAFYLCASSITAGGVNEQFFGPGTRLTVL.

This chain links TRBV19 with TRBJ2-7; TRBD1 matches 9 bases. CDR1 is LNHDA and CDR2 is SQIVND in the germline V gene (reference sequence). CDR3 size: 16 residues. The V gene end was trimmed by 6 bases and the J gene end by 5 bases; junction bases not matched to a gene: 14. CDR3 residues: CASSPTGTGLVHEQYF. The CDR3 DNA sequence: TGTGCCAGTAGCCCCACCGGGACAGGGTTGGTCCACGAGCAGTACTTC.

V and J are TRBV4-1 and TRBJ2-7, with 7 bases fitting TRBD1. After removal of 3 bases from V and 0 bases from J, the junction contained 5 bases not matched to a gene. The CDR3 runs 15 residues. From germline, CDR1 is MGHRA and CDR2 YSYEKL. The CDR3 protein is CASSHSDRLSYEQYF. CDR3 DNA: TGCGCCAGCAGCCACTCGGACAGGCTCTCCTACGAGCAGTACTTC.